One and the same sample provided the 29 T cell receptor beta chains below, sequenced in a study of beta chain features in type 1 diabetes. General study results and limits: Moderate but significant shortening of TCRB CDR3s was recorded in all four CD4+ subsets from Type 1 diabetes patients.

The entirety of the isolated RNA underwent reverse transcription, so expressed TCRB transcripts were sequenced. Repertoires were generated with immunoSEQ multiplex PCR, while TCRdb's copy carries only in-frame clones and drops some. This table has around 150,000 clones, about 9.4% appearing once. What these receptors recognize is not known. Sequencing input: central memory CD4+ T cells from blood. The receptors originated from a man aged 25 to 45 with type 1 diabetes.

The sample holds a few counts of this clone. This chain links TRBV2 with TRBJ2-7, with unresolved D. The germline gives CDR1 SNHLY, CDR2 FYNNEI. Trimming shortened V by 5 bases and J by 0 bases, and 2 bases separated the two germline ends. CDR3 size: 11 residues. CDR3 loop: CASSYSYEQYF. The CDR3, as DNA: TGTGCCAGCAGTTACTCCTACGAGCAGTACTTC.

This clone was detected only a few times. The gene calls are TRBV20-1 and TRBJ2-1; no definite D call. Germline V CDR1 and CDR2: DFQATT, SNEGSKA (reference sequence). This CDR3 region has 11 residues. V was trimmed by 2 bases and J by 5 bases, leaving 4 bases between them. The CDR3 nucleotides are TGCAGTGCTAGATACAACAATGAGCAGTTCTTC. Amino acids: CSARYNNEQFF.

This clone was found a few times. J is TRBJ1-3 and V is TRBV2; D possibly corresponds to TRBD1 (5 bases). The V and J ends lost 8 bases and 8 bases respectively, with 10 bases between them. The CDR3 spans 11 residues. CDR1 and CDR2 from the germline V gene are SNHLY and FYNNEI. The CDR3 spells CASQGMDTIYF. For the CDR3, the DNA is TGTGCCAGCCAGGGAATGGACACCATATATTTT. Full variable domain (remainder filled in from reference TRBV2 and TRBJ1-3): EPEVTQTPSHQVTQMGQEVILRCVPISNHLYFYWYRQILGQKVEFLVSFYNNEISEKSEIFDDQFSVERPDGSNFTLKIRSTKLEDSAMYFCASQGMDTIYFGEGSWLTVV.

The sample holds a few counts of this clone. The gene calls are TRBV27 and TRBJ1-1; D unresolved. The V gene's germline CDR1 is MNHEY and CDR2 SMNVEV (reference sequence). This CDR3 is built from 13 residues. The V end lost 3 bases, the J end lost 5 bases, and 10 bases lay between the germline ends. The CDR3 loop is CASSLTVETEAFF. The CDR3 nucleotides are TGTGCCAGCAGTTTGACCGTGGAGACTGAAGCTTTCTTT.

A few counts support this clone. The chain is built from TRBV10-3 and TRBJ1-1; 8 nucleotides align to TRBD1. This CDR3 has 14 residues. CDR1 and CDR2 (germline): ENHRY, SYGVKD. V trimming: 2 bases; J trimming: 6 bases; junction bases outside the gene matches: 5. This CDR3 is CAISEQGADAEAFF. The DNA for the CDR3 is TGTGCCATCAGTGAGCAGGGGGCGGACGCTGAAGCTTTCTTT.

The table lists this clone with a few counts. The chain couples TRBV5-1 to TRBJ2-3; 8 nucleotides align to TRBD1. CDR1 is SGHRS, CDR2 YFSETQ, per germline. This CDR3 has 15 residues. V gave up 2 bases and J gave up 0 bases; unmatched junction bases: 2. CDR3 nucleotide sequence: TGCGCCAGCAGCTTTCAGGGGGCTAGCACAGATACGCAGTATTTT. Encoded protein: CASSFQGASTDTQYF.

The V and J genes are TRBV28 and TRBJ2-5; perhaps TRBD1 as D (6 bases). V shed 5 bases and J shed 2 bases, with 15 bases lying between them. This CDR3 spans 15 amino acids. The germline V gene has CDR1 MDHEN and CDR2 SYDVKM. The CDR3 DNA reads TGTGCCAGCAGTGGCCCGACAGGAGGTCAAGAGACCCAGTACTTC. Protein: CASSGPTGGQETQYF.

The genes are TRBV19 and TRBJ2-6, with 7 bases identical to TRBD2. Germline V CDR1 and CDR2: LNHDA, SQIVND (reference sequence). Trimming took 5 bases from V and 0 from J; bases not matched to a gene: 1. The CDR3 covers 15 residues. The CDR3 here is CASSRLASGANVLTF. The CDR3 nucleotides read TGTGCCAGTAGTCGACTAGCCTCTGGGGCCAACGTCCTGACTTTC.

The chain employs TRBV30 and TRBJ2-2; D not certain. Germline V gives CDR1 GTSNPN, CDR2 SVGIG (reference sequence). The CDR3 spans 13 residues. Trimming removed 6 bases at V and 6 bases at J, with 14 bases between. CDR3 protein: CACHPLSSGELFF. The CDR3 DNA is TGTGCCTGCCACCCACTTTCGTCCGGGGAGCTGTTTTTT.

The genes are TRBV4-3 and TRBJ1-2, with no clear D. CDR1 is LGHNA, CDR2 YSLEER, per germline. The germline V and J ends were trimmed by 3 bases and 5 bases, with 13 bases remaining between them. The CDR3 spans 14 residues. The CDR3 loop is CASSQQVGDYGYTF. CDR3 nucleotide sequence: TGCGCCAGCAGCCAGCAAGTGGGAGATTATGGCTACACCTTC.

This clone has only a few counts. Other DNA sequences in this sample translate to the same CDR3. The CDR3: CASRDRGYEQYF. In DNA, the CDR3 is TGTGCCAGCCGGGACAGGGGGTACGAGCAGTACTTC. V is TRBV27 and J is TRBJ2-7; 11 bases fit TRBD1. V was clipped by 8 bases and J by 4 bases; unmatched bases: 1. This CDR3 is built from 12 residues. CDR1 is MNHEY, CDR2 SMNVEV, per germline (reference sequence).

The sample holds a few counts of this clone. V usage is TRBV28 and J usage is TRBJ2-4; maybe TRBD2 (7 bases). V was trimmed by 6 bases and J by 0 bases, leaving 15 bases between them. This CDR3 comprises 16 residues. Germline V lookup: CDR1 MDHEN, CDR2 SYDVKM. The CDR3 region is CASRGGDMLAKNIQYF. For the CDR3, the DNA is TGTGCCAGCAGGGGAGGGGACATGCTAGCCAAAAACATTCAGTACTTC.

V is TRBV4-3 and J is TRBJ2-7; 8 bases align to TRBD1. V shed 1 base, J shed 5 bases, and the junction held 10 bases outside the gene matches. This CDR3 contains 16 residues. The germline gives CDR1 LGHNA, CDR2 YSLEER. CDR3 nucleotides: TGCGCCAGCAGCCAAGTACCCGGACAGGGTCCCAACGAGCAGTACTTC. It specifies CASSQVPGQGPNEQYF.

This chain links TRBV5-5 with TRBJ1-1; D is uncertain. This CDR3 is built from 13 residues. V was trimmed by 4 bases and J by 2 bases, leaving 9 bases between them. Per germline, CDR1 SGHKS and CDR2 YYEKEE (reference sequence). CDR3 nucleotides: TGTGCCAGCAGCCTAAACTCAAACACTGAAGCTTTCTTT. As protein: CASSLNSNTEAFF.

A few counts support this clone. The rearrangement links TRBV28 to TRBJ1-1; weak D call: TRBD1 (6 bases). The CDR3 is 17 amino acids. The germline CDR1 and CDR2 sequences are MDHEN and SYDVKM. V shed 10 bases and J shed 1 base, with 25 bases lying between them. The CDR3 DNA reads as TGTGCCACCGGCACGGCGCCAACGGGGACATCGAACACTGAAGCTTTCTTT. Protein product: CATGTAPTGTSNTEAFF.

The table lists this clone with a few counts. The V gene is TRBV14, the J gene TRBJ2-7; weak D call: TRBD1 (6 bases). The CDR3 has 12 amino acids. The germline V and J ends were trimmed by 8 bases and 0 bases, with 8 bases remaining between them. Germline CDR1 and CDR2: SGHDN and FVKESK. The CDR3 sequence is CASGQFSYEQYF. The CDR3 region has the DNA TGTGCCAGCGGACAGTTCTCCTACGAGCAGTACTTC. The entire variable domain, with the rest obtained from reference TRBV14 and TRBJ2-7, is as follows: EAGVTQFPSHSVIEKGQTVTLRCDPISGHDNLYWYRRVMGKEIKFLLHFVKESKQDESGMPNNRFLAERTGGTYSTLKVQPAELEDSGVYFCASGQFSYEQYFGPGTRLTVT.

The CDR3 DNA follows: TGTGCCTGGAGCATTACTAGCGGGAGGGCAGGTACGCAGTATTTT. Residues: CAWSITSGRAGTQYF. The V gene is TRBV30, the J gene TRBJ2-3; 13 bases line up with TRBD2. After removal of 3 bases from V and 8 bases from J, the junction contained 8 bases not matched to a gene. Germline V gene lookup returns CDR1 GTSNPN and CDR2 SVGIG (reference sequence). This CDR3 has 15 residues. The whole variable domain, filled in from reference TRBV30 and TRBJ2-3, reads SQTIHQWPATLVQPVGSPLSLECTVEGTSNPNLYWYRQAAGRGLQLLFYSVGIGQISSEVPQNLSASRPQDRQFILSSKKLLLSDSGFYLCAWSITSGRAGTQYFGPGTRLTVL.

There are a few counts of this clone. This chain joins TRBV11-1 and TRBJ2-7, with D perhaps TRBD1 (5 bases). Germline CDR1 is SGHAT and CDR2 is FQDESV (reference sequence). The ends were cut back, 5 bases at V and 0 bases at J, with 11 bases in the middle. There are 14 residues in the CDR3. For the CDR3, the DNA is TGTGCCAGCAGCCAGGGCGGCTACTCCTACGAGCAGTACTTC. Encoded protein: CASSQGGYSYEQYF. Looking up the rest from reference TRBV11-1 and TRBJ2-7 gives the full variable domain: EAEVAQSPRYKITEKSQAVAFWCDPISGHATLYWYRQILGQGPELLVQFQDESVVDDSQLPKDRFSAERLKGVDSTLKIQPAELGDSAMYLCASSQGGYSYEQYFGPGTRLTVT.

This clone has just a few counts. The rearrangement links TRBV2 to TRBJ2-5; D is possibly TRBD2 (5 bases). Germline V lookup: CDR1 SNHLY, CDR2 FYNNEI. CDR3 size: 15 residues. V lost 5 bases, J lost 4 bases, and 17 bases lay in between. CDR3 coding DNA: TGTGCCAGCAGTCACAGCAAGGGAGTCGGAGAGACCCAGTACTTC. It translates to CASSHSKGVGETQYF.

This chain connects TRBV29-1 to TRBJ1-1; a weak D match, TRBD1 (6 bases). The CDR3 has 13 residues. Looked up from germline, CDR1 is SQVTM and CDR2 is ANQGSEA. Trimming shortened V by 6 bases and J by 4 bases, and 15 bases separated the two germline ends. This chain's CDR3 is CSVQQGSITEAFF. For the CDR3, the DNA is TGCAGCGTACAACAGGGTTCTATCACTGAAGCTTTCTTT.

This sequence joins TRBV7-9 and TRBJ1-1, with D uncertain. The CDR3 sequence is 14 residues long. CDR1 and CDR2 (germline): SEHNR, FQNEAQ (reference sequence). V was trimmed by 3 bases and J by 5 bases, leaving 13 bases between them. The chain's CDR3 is CASSFESRRTEAFF. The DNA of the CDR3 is TGTGCCAGCAGCTTCGAATCTCGGAGGACTGAAGCTTTCTTT.

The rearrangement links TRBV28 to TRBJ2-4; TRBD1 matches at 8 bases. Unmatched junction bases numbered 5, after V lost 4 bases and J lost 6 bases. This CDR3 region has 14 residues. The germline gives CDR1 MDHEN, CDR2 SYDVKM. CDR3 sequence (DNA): TGTGCCAGCAGTTCCCCCGGGACAGGAAACATTCAGTACTTC. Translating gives CASSSPGTGNIQYF.

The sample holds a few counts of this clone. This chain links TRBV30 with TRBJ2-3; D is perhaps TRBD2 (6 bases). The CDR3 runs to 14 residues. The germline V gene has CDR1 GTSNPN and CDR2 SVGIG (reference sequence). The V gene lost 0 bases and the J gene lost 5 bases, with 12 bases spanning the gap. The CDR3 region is CAWSVLGGGDTQYF. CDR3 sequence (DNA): TGTGCCTGGAGTGTACTCGGGGGAGGAGATACGCAGTATTTT. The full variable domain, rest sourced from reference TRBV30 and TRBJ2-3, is SQTIHQWPATLVQPVGSPLSLECTVEGTSNPNLYWYRQAAGRGLQLLFYSVGIGQISSEVPQNLSASRPQDRQFILSSKKLLLSDSGFYLCAWSVLGGGDTQYFGPGTRLTVL.

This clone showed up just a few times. The CDR3 nucleotides read TGTGCCAGCAGCTTGTCCGGGAGTGGCCACGAGCAGTACTTC. Its translation is CASSLSGSGHEQYF. This chain uses TRBV5-4 with TRBJ2-7; a weak D match, TRBD2 (6 bases). V was trimmed by 1 base and J by 5 bases, leaving 13 bases between them. Germline V gene lookup returns CDR1 SGHNT and CDR2 YYREEE (reference sequence). This CDR3 is 14 amino acids long.

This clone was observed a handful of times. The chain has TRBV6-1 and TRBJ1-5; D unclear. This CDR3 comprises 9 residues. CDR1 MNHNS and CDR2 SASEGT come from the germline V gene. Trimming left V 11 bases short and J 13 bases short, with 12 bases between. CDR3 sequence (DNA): TGTGCCCCTTTACGAACTCAGCATTTT. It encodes CAPLRTQHF.

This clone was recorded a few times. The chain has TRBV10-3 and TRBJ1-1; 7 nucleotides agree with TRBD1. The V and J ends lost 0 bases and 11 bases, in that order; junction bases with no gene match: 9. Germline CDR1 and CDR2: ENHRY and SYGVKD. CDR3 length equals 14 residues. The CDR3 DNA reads TGTGCCATCAGTGAGTCGACAGGGACGGGCTCCGCTTTCTTT. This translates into CAISESTGTGSAFF.

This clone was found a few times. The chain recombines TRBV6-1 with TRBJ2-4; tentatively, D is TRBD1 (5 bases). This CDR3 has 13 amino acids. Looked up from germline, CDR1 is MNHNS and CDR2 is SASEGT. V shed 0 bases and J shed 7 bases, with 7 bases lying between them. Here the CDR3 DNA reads TGTGCCAGCAGTGAAGCAGGGGTGAACATTCAGTACTTC. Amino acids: CASSEAGVNIQYF.

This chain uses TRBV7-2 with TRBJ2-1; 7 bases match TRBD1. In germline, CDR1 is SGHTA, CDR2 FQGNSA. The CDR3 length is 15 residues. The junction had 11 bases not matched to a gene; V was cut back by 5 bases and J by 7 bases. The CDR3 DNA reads TGTGCCAGCAGCCCCAGACAGGGAAGTGAGAATGAGCAGTTCTTC. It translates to CASSPRQGSENEQFF.

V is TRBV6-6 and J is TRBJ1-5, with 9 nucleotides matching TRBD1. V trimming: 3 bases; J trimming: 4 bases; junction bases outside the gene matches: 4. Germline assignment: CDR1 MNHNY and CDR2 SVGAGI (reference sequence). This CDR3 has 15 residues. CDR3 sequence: CASSYRGQGNQPQHF. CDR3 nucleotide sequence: TGTGCCAGCAGTTATAGGGGACAGGGTAATCAGCCCCAGCATTTT.